This record covers a single T cell receptor beta chain. This record belongs to a study of T cell changes during pregnancy in multiple sclerosis. Germline CDR1 is SGDLS and CDR2 is YYNGEE. There are 15 residues in the CDR3. After removal of 4 bases from V and 8 bases from J, the junction contained 10 bases not matched to a gene. Data came from immunoSEQ multiplex PCR; TCRdb stores just in-frame clones and leaves some out. The sample lists some 59,000 clones, roughly 88% occurring once. This chain links TRBV9 with TRBJ2-1; TRBD2 aligns across 9 bases. Material: peripheral blood, obtained in the third trimester of pregnancy. This TCR came from a female donor in good health, enrolled as a control in a pregnancy study. This chain's CDR3 is CASSLRVAGVDEQFF. In nucleotides, the CDR3 is TGTGCCAGCAGCCTCAGGGTAGCGGGAGTCGATGAGCAGTTCTTC. The full variable domain, rest sourced from reference TRBV9 and TRBJ2-1, is DSGVTQTPKHLITATGQRVTLRCSPRSGDLSVYWYQQSLDQGLQFLIQYYNGEERAKGNILERFSAQQFPDLHSELNLSSLELGDSALYFCASSLRVAGVDEQFFGPGTRLTVL.